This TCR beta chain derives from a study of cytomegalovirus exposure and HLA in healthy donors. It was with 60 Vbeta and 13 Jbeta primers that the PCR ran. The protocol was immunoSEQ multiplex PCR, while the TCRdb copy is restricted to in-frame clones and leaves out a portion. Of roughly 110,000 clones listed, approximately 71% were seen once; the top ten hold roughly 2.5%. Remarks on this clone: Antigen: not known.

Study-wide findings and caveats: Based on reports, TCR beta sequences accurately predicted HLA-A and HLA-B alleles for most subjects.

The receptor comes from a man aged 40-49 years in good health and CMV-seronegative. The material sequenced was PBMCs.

The CDR3: CASSLPTQRGGTDTQYF. CDR3 coding DNA: TGCGCCAGCAGCTTGCCAACCCAGCGGGGGGGCACAGATACGCAGTATTTT. The chain carries TRBV5-1 and TRBJ2-3; 9 nucleotides match TRBD2. Germline-derived CDR1 and CDR2 are SGHRS and YFSETQ. The CDR3 has 17 amino acids. Unmatched junction bases numbered 7, after V lost 1 base and J lost 1 base.